The 5 T cell receptor beta chains listed next were all sequenced from one sample in a study of Ad26.COV2.S vaccination and SARS-CoV-2 variants. Libraries were prepared by immunoSEQ multiplex PCR; TCRdb keeps only in-frame clonotypes and omits some of them. The repertoire consists of fewer than 400,000 clones, with 70% to 90% occurring once and the leading ten covering roughly 3.2%. Stated treatment: around 19 received Ad26.COV2.S at low or high dose, single or two shots; roughly five received placebo; per-sample allocation not given. Day 63 after the first injection of vaccine or placebo was the sampling time. This specimen consisted of peripheral blood, obtained in a trial of Ad26.COV2.S vaccine versus placebo. The receptors derive from a person aged 18 to 65 who received the Ad26.COV2.S COVID-19 vaccine or a placebo.

V gene TRBV7-9 combines with J gene TRBJ1-3, with unresolved D. Germline V gene data show CDR1 as SEHNR and CDR2 as FQNEAQ (reference sequence). The CDR3 contains 18 residues. Between the trimmed V and J ends, which lost 0 bases and 1 base, there was a span of 16 bases. The CDR3 DNA follows: TGTGCCAGCAGCTTAGCGTTCCGGGTACTATCTTCTGGAAACACCATATATTTT. The encoded protein is CASSLAFRVLSSGNTIYF.

This chain links TRBV29-1 with TRBJ2-2; D gene unclear. V was pared by 4 bases and J by 6 bases, with 6 bases between. The CDR3 loop spans 11 amino acids. Germline CDR1 and CDR2: SQVTM and ANQGSEA. CDR3 sequence (DNA): TGCAGCGTTGGATGGTCCGGGGAGCTGTTTTTT. Its translation: CSVGWSGELFF.

The chain recombines TRBV7-7 with TRBJ2-1, with 8 positions matching TRBD1. Looked up from germline, CDR1 is SSHAT and CDR2 is FNYEAQ (reference sequence). The CDR3 totals 15 residues. The trim removed 4 bases at V and 8 bases at J, leaving 10 bases unmatched. CDR3 residues: CASSSNEQGVYEQFF. CDR3 DNA: TGTGCCAGCAGCTCCAACGAACAGGGGGTCTATGAGCAGTTCTTC.

The chain recombines TRBV5-1 with TRBJ2-3; no reliable D call. With 2 bases removed from V and 0 bases from J, the gap between germline ends came to 13 bases. The CDR3 covers 16 residues. In germline, CDR1 is SGHRS, CDR2 YFSETQ. The CDR3, as DNA: TGCGCCAGCAGCTTTGTGACCTTTTCTAGCACAGATACGCAGTATTTT. Amino acids: CASSFVTFSSTDTQYF.

The gene calls are TRBV25-1 and TRBJ2-1, with 9 bases lining up with TRBD1. Germline CDR1 reads MGHDK; CDR2 reads SYGVNS. The CDR3 is made up of 16 amino acids. V dropped 1 base and J dropped 4; count of bases not matched to a gene: 5. CDR3 amino acids: CASSESGTGRYNEQFF. The CDR3 region has the DNA TGTGCCAGCAGTGAATCCGGGACAGGGCGGTACAATGAGCAGTTCTTC.